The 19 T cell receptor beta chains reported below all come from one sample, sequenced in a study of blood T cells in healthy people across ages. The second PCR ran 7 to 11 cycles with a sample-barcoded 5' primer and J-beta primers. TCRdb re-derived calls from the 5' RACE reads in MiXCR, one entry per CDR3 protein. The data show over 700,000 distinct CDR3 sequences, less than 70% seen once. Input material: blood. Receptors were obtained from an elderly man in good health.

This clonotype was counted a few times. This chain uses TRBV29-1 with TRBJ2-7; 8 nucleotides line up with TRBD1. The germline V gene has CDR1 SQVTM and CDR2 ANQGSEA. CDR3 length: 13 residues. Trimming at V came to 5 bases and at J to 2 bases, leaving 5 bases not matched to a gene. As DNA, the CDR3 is TGCAGCGTTACTAAGGACAGGGCCTACGAGCAGTACTTC. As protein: CSVTKDRAYEQYF.

The CDR3 region is CASSYLQAGGELFF. For the CDR3, the DNA is TGTGCCAGCAGTTACTTACAGGCCGGCGGGGAGCTGTTTTTT. V gene TRBV6-2 or TRBV6-3 combines with J gene TRBJ2-2, with D tentatively TRBD1 (5 bases). The CDR3 sequence is 14 residues long. Germline V gene lookup returns CDR1 MNHEY and CDR2 SVGEGT. Trimming pared 1 base from V and 7 bases from J, leaving 10 bases between.

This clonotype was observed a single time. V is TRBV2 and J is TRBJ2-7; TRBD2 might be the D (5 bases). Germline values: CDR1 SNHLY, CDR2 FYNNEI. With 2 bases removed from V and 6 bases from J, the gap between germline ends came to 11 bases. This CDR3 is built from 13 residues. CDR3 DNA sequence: TGTGCCAGCAGTGAAACTAGTGTCGCCGAGCAGTACTTC. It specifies CASSETSVAEQYF.

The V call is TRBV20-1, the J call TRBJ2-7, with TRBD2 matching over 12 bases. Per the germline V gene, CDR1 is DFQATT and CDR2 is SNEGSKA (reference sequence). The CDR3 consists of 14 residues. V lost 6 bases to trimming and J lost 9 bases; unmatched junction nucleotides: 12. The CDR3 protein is CSAAPRASGRAQYF. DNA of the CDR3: TGCAGTGCCGCCCCCAGGGCTAGCGGGAGGGCGCAGTACTTC.

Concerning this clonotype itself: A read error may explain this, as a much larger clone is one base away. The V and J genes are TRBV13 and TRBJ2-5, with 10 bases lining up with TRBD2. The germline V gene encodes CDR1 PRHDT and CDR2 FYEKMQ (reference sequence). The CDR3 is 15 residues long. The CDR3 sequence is CASSSRTSGQETLYF. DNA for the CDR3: TGTGCCAGCAGCTCTAGGACTAGCGGACAAGAGACCCTGTACTTC.

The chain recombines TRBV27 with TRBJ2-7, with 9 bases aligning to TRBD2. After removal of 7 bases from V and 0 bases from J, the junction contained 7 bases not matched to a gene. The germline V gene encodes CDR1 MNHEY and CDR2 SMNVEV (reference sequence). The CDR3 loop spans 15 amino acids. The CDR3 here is CASTSSGAGSYEQYF. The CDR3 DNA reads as TGTGCCAGCACCTCTAGCGGGGCTGGCTCCTACGAGCAGTACTTC.

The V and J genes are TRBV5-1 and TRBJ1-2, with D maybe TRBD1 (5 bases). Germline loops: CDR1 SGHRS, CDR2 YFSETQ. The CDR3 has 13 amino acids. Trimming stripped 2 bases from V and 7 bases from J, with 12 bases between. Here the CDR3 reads CASSFVQGSGYTF. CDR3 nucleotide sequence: TGCGCCAGCAGCTTTGTGCAGGGATCTGGCTACACCTTC.

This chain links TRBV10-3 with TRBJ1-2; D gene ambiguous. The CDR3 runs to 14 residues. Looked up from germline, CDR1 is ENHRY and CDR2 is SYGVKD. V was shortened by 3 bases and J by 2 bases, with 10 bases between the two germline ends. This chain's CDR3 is CAISDRYDNYGYTF. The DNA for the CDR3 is TGTGCCATCAGTGATCGCTATGACAACTATGGCTACACCTTC.

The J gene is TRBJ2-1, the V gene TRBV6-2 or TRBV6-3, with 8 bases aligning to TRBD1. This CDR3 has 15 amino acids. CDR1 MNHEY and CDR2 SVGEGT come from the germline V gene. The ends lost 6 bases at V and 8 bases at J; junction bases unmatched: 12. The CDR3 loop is CASSRQGPGQDEQFF. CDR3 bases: TGTGCCAGCAGCCGACAGGGACCGGGACAGGATGAGCAGTTCTTC.

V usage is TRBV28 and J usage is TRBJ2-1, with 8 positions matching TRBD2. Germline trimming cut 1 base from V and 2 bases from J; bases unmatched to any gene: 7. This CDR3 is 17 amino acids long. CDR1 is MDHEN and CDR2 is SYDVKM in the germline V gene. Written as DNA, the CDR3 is TGTGCCAGCAGTTTATTAGCGGGGTTGGGGGCCTACAATGAGCAGTTCTTC. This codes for CASSLLAGLGAYNEQFF.

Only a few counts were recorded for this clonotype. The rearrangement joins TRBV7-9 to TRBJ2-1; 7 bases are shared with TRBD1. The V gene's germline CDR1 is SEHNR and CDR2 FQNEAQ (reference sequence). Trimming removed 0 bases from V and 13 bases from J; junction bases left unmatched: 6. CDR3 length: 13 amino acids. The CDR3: CASSLAGTAAQFF. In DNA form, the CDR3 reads TGTGCCAGCAGCTTAGCGGGGACAGCTGCTCAGTTCTTC.

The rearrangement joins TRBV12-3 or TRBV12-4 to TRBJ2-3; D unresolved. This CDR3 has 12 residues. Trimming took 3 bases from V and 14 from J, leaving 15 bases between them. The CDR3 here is CASSFAGEYAYF. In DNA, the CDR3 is TGTGCCAGCAGTTTCGCCGGAGAGTACGCGTATTTT.

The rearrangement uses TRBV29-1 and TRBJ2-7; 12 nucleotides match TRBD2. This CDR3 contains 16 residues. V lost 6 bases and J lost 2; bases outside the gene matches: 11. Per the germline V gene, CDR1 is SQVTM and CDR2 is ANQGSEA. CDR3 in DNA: TGCAGCGTGAGGGCTACTAGCGGGAGGTCCGCCTACGAGCAGTACTTC. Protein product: CSVRATSGRSAYEQYF.

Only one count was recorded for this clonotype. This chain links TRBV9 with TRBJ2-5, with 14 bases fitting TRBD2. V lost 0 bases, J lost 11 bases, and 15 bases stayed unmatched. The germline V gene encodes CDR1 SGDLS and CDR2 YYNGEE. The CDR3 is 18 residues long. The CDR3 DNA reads TGTGCCAGCAGCGTAGCTTCGAGACTAGCGGGAGGGGGGGATGAGCAGTACTTC. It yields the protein CASSVASRLAGGGDEQYF.

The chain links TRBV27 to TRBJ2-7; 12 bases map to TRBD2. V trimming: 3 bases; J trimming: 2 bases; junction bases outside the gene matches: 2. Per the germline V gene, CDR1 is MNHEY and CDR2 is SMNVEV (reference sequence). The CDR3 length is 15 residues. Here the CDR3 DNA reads TGTGCCAGCAGTTTTGGACTAGCGGGAACCTACGAGCAGTACTTC. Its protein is CASSFGLAGTYEQYF.

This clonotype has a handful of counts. The CDR3 here is CAISAGTGGETQFF. CDR3 in DNA: TGTGCCATCAGTGCCGGGACAGGGGGAGAGACCCAGTTCTTC. The chain uses TRBV10-3 and TRBJ2-1; 11 bases fit TRBD1. Germline V CDR1 and CDR2: ENHRY, SYGVKD. The CDR3 is made up of 14 amino acids. J gave up 13 bases and V 4 bases, and 9 bases lay outside the gene matches.

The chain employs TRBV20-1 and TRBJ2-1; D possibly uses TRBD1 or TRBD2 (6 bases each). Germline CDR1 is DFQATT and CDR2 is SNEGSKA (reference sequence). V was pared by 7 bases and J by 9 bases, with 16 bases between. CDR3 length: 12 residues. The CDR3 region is CSVGGLASEQFF. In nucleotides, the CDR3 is TGCAGTGTTGGGGGGCTGGCTAGTGAGCAGTTCTTC.

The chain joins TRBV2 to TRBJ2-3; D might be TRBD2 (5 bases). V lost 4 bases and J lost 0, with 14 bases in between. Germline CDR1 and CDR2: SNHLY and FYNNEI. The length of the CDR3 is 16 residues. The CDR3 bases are TGTGCCAGCAGTGCTCAAGGAGCGGTTAGCACAGATACGCAGTATTTT. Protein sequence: CASSAQGAVSTDTQYF. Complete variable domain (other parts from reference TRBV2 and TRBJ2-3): EPEVTQTPSHQVTQMGQEVILRCVPISNHLYFYWYRQILGQKVEFLVSFYNNEISEKSEIFDDQFSVERPDGSNFTLKIRSTKLEDSAMYFCASSAQGAVSTDTQYFGPGTRLTVL.

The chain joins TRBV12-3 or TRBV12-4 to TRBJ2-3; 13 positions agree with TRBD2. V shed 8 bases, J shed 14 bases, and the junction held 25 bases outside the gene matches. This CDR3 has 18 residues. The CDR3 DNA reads TGTGCCAGCCGATCGGGGACTAGCGGGGCTGGGGACCACAGAGACGCGTATTTT. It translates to CASRSGTSGAGDHRDAYF.